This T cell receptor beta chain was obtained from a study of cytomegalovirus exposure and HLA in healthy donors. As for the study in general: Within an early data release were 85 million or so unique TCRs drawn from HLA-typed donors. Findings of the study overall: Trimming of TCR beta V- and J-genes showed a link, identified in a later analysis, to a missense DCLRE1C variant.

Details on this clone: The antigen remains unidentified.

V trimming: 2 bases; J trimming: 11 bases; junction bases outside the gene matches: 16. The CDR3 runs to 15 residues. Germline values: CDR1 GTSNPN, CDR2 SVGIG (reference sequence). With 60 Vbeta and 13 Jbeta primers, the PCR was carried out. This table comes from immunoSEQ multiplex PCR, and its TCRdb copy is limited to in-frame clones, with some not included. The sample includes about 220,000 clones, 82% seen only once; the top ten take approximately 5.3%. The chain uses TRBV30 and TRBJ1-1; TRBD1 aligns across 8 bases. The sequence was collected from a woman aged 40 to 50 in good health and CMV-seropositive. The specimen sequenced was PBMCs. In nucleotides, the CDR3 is TGTGCCTGGAGTACTTTAGGGACAGGCTATCGCGAGGCTTTCTTT. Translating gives CAWSTLGTGYREAFF.